This is a list of T cell receptor beta chains from one sample in a study of cytomegalovirus exposure and HLA in healthy donors. The assay was immunoSEQ multiplex PCR, and TCRdb's table has in-frame clones only and misses some. Of 250,000 to 350,000 clones in the sample, around 86% were seen once. Source material: PBMCs. The receptor source for this set is a woman younger than 30 in good health and CMV-seronegative. CDR3s include the opening cysteine and the closing phenylalanine or tryptophan. The D gene is left open where the match is weak. A clone size is listed for some rows: how often the clone was seen (once, few, many), or a class if it is expanded.

D gene,clone size,V gene,J gene,CDR3 DNA,CDR3 protein
NA,NA,TRBV6-1,TRBJ2-7,TGTGCCAGCAGTCCTCGGGGGTACGAGCAGTACTTC,CASSPRGYEQYF
NA,NA,TRBV5-5,TRBJ2-7,TGTGCCAGCAGCTTGGCCTCCTCCTACGAGCAGTACTTC,CASSLASSYEQYF
TRBD1,NA,TRBV19,TRBJ1-1,TGTGCCAGTAGTCCAGGGGGACAGGGATCCGCGAACACTGAAGCTTTCTTT,CASSPGGQGSANTEAFF
NA,NA,TRBV27,TRBJ2-2,TGTGCCAGCAGTCCAACGGGAAACACCGGGGAGCTGTTTTTT,CASSPTGNTGELFF
NA,NA,TRBV2,TRBJ1-5,TGTGCCAGCAGTGAAGACGCGGCATTTGAGCCCCAGCATTTT,CASSEDAAFEPQHF
TRBD1,NA,TRBV18,TRBJ1-1,TGTGCCAGCTCACTTTATCGACAGGGTTCGGGCACTGAAGCTTTCTTT,CASSLYRQGSGTEAFF
TRBD2,NA,TRBV25-1,TRBJ2-1,TGTGCCAGCAGTGGGATTAGCGGGAGCTCCTACAATGAGCAGTTCTTC,CASSGISGSSYNEQFF
NA,few,TRBV7-9,TRBJ2-7,TGTGCCAGCAGCTTAGGCTTGGGGGGTCTTAGCGAGCAGTACTTC,CASSLGLGGLSEQYF
NA,NA,TRBV2,TRBJ2-2,TGTGCCAGCAGACCCACTAGCTACGGCACCGGGGAGCTGTTTTTT,CASRPTSYGTGELFF
NA,NA,TRBV6-5,TRBJ2-3,TGTGCCAGCAGTTATGCCCCTAGAGGTAGCACAGATACGCAGTATTTT,CASSYAPRGSTDTQYF
TRBD2,NA,TRBV19,TRBJ2-1,TGTGCCAGTAGTATGATAGCGGGGTTTGATGAGCAGTTCTTC,CASSMIAGFDEQFF
TRBD2,NA,TRBV29-1,TRBJ2-2,TGCAGCGTTGTGGGTAGCGGGAGATCCACCGGGGAGCTGTTTTTT,CSVVGSGRSTGELFF
TRBD2,NA,TRBV5-1,TRBJ2-1,TGCGCCAGCAGCCTCGGGACTAGCGGATTCAATGAGCAGTTCTTC,CASSLGTSGFNEQFF
NA,NA,TRBV7-3,TRBJ2-1,TGTGCCAGCAGCTTAGAGGCGGGGAATGAGCAGTTCTTC,CASSLEAGNEQFF
NA,few,TRBV19,TRBJ1-2,TGTGCCAGTAGTAGAACTCCTTCGGACTATGGCTACACCTTC,CASSRTPSDYGYTF
NA,NA,TRBV10-1,TRBJ2-1,TGCGCCAGCCGCATAGGGGCTAGTTGGTGCAATGAGCAGTTCTTC,CASRIGASWCNEQFF
NA,NA,TRBV9,TRBJ2-2,TGTGCCAGCCAGCGAGACCAAGGGAACACCGGGGAGCTGTTTTTT,CASQRDQGNTGELFF
NA,NA,TRBV27,TRBJ2-1,TGTGCCAGCAGTTTATCTATAGTCGATGAGCAGTTCTTC,CASSLSIVDEQFF
TRBD1,NA,TRBV5-1,TRBJ2-7,TGCGCCAGCAGCCAACGAGGACAGGGGGCGTCCTACGAGCAGTACTTC,CASSQRGQGASYEQYF
NA,NA,TRBV6-1,TRBJ2-7,TGTGCCAGCAGTGAACCGGTCCCCTACGAGCAGTACTTC,CASSEPVPYEQYF
TRBD2,once,TRBV5-6,TRBJ2-5,TGTGCCAGCAGCCCCCGAGGACTAGTAGAGACCCAGTACTTC,CASSPRGLVETQYF
NA,NA,TRBV29-1,TRBJ2-7,TGCAGCGTTGTTTCTCTGAGCTCCTACGAGCAGTACTTC,CSVVSLSSYEQYF
NA,NA,TRBV7-6,TRBJ2-1,TGTGCCAGCAGCTCCCGGGACTTCGCGAATGAGCAGTTCTTC,CASSSRDFANEQFF
NA,NA,TRBV9,TRBJ1-1,TGTGCCAGCAGCGTAGTTGCGGGCGGGGAAGCTTTCTTT,CASSVVAGGEAFF
NA,NA,TRBV7-9,TRBJ2-7,TGTGCCAGCAGCTCATCGGTTCCCTCAGGGCAGTACTTC,CASSSSVPSGQYF
TRBD1,NA,TRBV18,TRBJ1-2,TGTGCCAGCTCACCAAACAGGGACAGGGGCTATGGCTACACCTTC,CASSPNRDRGYGYTF
NA,NA,TRBV4-2,TRBJ2-1,TGTGCCAGCAGCCAAGATAATGTAGTTGTTGAGCAGTTCTTC,CASSQDNVVVEQFF
TRBD1,NA,TRBV23-1,TRBJ2-7,TGCGCCAGCAGACAGGGGTTGAAGGACTTC,CASRQGLKDF
TRBD1,NA,TRBV10-3,TRBJ2-7,TGTGCCATCAGTGGACAGGGTCAGGAATGGGGGCAGTACTTC,CAISGQGQEWGQYF
TRBD1,NA,TRBV7-2,TRBJ2-7,TGTGCCAGCAGCCCAGAAACAGGGGCTTCCTACGAGCAGTACTTC,CASSPETGASYEQYF
NA,NA,TRBV19,TRBJ2-7,TGTGCCAGTAGTATAGGGACACCTTCCTACGAGCAGTACTTC,CASSIGTPSYEQYF
TRBD1,NA,TRBV9,TRBJ1-2,TGTGCCTCTCAGGGGGTCGGGAGCTATGGCTACACCTTC,CASQGVGSYGYTF
NA,NA,TRBV27,TRBJ2-7,TGTGCCAGCAGTGCCACCCCCCGAACAGGGATATACTCCTACGAGCAGTACTTC,CASSATPRTGIYSYEQYF
TRBD1,NA,TRBV18,TRBJ2-7,TGTGCCAGCTCACCCACAGGGGGCTCCTACGAGCAGTACTTC,CASSPTGGSYEQYF
TRBD2,NA,TRBV5-4,TRBJ2-7,TGTGCCAGCAGCTCCCTAGCGGAGCCCTACGAGCAGTACTTC,CASSSLAEPYEQYF
TRBD1,NA,TRBV29-1,TRBJ1-1,TGCAGCGTGGGGACAGGGACTGAAGCTTTCTTT,CSVGTGTEAFF
TRBD2,NA,TRBV11-1,TRBJ2-2,TGTGCCAGCAGCCGAGGTGTGATAGCGGGATACTCTATCCCCGGGGAGCTGTTTTTT,CASSRGVIAGYSIPGELFF
NA,NA,TRBV2,TRBJ1-1,TGTGCCAGCAGTGAATTTTGGGGGGCTGAAGCTTTCTTT,CASSEFWGAEAFF
NA,NA,TRBV5-1,TRBJ2-1,TGCGCCAGCAGACGACAGGACAATGAGCAGTTCTTC,CASRRQDNEQFF
NA,NA,TRBV7-3,TRBJ1-1,TGTGCCAGCAGCTTAAATTCCCTCTCGGGTACTGAAGCTTTCTTT,CASSLNSLSGTEAFF
NA,NA,TRBV7-6,TRBJ2-5,TGTGCCAGCAGCCATCCTGGAGGTCCGATCGGCCAAGAGACCCAGTACTTC,CASSHPGGPIGQETQYF
TRBD2,once,TRBV19,TRBJ2-2,TGTGCCAGTAGTCCCGGACTAGCGGGGGACACCGGGGAGCTGTTTTTT,CASSPGLAGDTGELFF
NA,NA,TRBV7-9,TRBJ2-3,TGTGCCAGCAGCCCCCGACAGGAACGCACAGATACGCAGTATTTT,CASSPRQERTDTQYF
TRBD1,NA,TRBV6-4,TRBJ1-2,TGTGCCAGCAGTGACTCGGGACAGGGGGACGGCTACACCTTC,CASSDSGQGDGYTF
TRBD2,NA,TRBV5-1,TRBJ2-7,TGCGCCAGCAGGGATGGACTAGGCAGCTCCTACGAGCAGTACTTC,CASRDGLGSSYEQYF